This T cell receptor beta chain was profiled in a study of blood T cell repertoires in COVID-19. Overall study: Samples representing acute and convalescent COVID-19 were sourced from the United States, Italy and Spain. The analysed material was cDNA or gDNA that came from T cells, B-cell-depleted T cells, or PBMCs.

As regards this clone: This CDR3 is also generated by other DNA sequences in the sample.

Original analysis: Amplifying reference gene primers gave estimates of nucleated cell counts. Profiling relied on immunoSEQ multiplex PCR, and the TCRdb table lists in-frame clones only, not all of them. V, J and clone size reflect that table, while D and trimming were determined from the DNA. The sample includes 150,000 to 200,000 clones, over 65% of them seen just once. The V end lost 0 bases, the J end lost 2 bases, and 8 bases lay between the germline ends. The CDR3 has 14 amino acids. In germline, CDR1 is SGHRS, CDR2 YFSETQ. Sequencing input: peripheral blood. The chain has TRBV5-1 and TRBJ1-2; D remains ambiguous. The receptor comes from a woman of 80 years or more with acute or convalescent COVID-19. CDR3 region: CASSLGSSNYGYTF. CDR3 nucleotides: TGCGCCAGCAGCTTGGGGAGTTCCAACTATGGCTACACCTTC.